A selection of T cell receptor beta chains follows, all from one sample in a study of blood T cell repertoires in COVID-19. Data came from immunoSEQ multiplex PCR; TCRdb stores just in-frame clones and leaves some out. This sample has fewer than 100,000 clones, with around 72% found just once. Sample: peripheral blood. The receptors derive from a man aged 65 to 79 with acute or convalescent COVID-19. The CDR3 runs from the conserved cysteine through the conserved F or W. A D gene is named only where the DNA matches it firmly. Some rows mark clone size as missing; the rest say once, few, many or name a class of expanded clone.

few,TRBV21-1,TRBJ1-2,.,14,CASTPRQGANGYTF,TGTGCCAGCACCCCAAGACAGGGGGCAAATGGCTACACCTTC
.,TRBV5-4,TRBJ2-5,TRBD2,17,CASSSGLAGGGQETQYF,TGTGCCAGCAGCTCGGGACTAGCGGGAGGTGGACAAGAGACCCAGTACTTC
once,TRBV5-1,TRBJ1-2,.,13,CASSLIRDYGYTF,TGCGCCAGCAGCTTGATTCGCGACTATGGCTACACCTTC
.,TRBV18,TRBJ2-7,.,12,CASSRQNYEQYF,TGTGCCAGCTCAAGACAGAACTACGAGCAGTACTTC
.,TRBV9,TRBJ1-3,.,16,CASSALGSYSGNTIYF,TGTGCCAGCAGCGCCCTCGGTTCCTACTCTGGAAACACCATATATTTT
.,TRBV6-2/TRBV6-3,TRBJ2-7,.,13,CASSRTPSGEQYF,TGTGCCAGCAGCAGGACACCCTCTGGCGAGCAGTACTTC
.,TRBV7-9,TRBJ2-5,TRBD1,16,CASSFSRQRGGRTQYF,TGTGCCAGCAGCTTTTCCAGACAGAGAGGGGGCAGGACCCAGTACTTC
.,TRBV7-8,TRBJ1-1,TRBD1,16,CASSSPGGGLFTEAFF,TGTGCCAGCAGCTCCCCAGGGGGCGGTTTATTCACTGAAGCTTTCTTT
.,TRBV18,TRBJ2-7,TRBD2,18,CASSSAGTSRSPVYEQYF,TGTGCCAGCTCCTCTGCCGGGACTAGCCGTTCTCCGGTGTACGAGCAGTACTTC
.,TRBV4-1,TRBJ2-3,TRBD2,17,CASSQRTSGPSTDTQYF,TGCGCCAGCAGCCAACGCACTAGCGGCCCTAGCACAGATACGCAGTATTTT
.,TRBV2,TRBJ2-5,.,14,CASSGSALRGTQYF,TGTGCCAGCAGTGGGAGTGCCCTAAGGGGGACCCAGTACTTC
.,TRBV28,TRBJ1-1,TRBD1,14,CASSLPDRVPSCFF,TGTGCCAGCAGTCTTCCTGACAGGGTCCCTTCATGCTTCTTT
.,TRBV5-4,TRBJ1-1,TRBD1,15,CASSFQTGGNTEAFF,TGTGCCAGCAGCTTTCAGACAGGGGGGAACACTGAAGCTTTCTTT
.,TRBV7-2,TRBJ2-3,.,15,CASSLAGGSTDTQYF,TGTGCCAGCAGCTTAGCCGGCGGCAGCACAGATACGCAGTATTTT
.,TRBV9,TRBJ2-3,TRBD2,16,CASSVRTSGRELTQYF,TGTGCCAGCAGCGTAAGGACTAGCGGGAGGGAGTTAACGCAGTATTTT
once,TRBV27,TRBJ1-1,.,14,CASQEVHRSAEAFF,TGTGCCAGCCAAGAGGTTCACAGGTCTGCAGAAGCTTTCTTT
.,TRBV5-1,TRBJ2-5,TRBD1,14,CASSLGDSQETQYF,TGCGCCAGCAGCTTGGGGGACAGCCAAGAGACCCAGTACTTC
.,TRBV18,TRBJ1-3,TRBD1,14,CASSPMRQGDTIYF,TGTGCCAGCTCACCAATGAGACAGGGAGACACCATATATTTT
.,TRBV7-9,TRBJ2-7,TRBD1,14,CASSPDRVQDEQYF,TGTGCCAGCAGCCCGGACAGGGTACAGGACGAGCAGTACTTC
.,TRBV5-6,TRBJ2-7,TRBD1,12,CASTPGGNEQYF,TGTGCCAGCACCCCAGGGGGTAATGAGCAGTACTTC
.,TRBV5-6,TRBJ2-5,TRBD1,15,CASSSSRTGKETQYF,TGTGCCAGCAGCTCTTCGCGGACAGGGAAAGAGACCCAGTACTTC
.,TRBV5-4,TRBJ2-5,TRBD1,15,CASSPGQGWGETQYF,TGTGCCAGCAGCCCGGGACAGGGCTGGGGAGAGACCCAGTACTTC
few,TRBV6-6,TRBJ1-4,.,15,CASTSTGPTNEKLFF,TGTGCCAGCACCTCCACAGGGCCCACTAATGAAAAACTGTTTTTT
.,TRBV5-1,TRBJ2-3,TRBD1,13,CASSSGQTDTQYF,TGCGCCAGCAGCTCGGGACAGACAGATACGCAGTATTTT
few,TRBV27,TRBJ1-1,TRBD1,15,CASSNTGGWDTEAFF,TGTGCCAGCAGCAACACAGGGGGGTGGGACACTGAAGCTTTCTTT
.,TRBV7-8,TRBJ2-1,TRBD2,16,CASSITSGRVLDEQFF,TGTGCCAGCAGCATAACTAGCGGGAGGGTCTTGGATGAGCAGTTCTTC
.,TRBV6-4,TRBJ2-7,TRBD1,15,CASSDGDRASYEQYF,TGTGCCAGCAGTGACGGGGACAGGGCCTCCTACGAGCAGTACTTC
.,TRBV7-2,TRBJ2-1,TRBD1,15,CASSLSGQGYNEQFF,TGTGCCAGCAGCTTAAGCGGACAGGGGTACAATGAGCAGTTCTTC
.,TRBV25-1,TRBJ2-6,.,14,CASSESTGANVLTF,TGTGCCAGCAGTGAATCCACTGGGGCCAACGTCCTGACTTTC
few,TRBV3-1/TRBV3-2,TRBJ1-2,.,14,CASSQESRQGGYTF,TGTGCCAGCAGCCAAGAGTCCAGGCAGGGTGGCTACACCTTC
.,TRBV3-1/TRBV3-2,TRBJ2-7,TRBD1,15,CASSHGTVTSYEQYF,TGTGCCAGCAGCCATGGGACAGTCACCTCCTACGAGCAGTACTTC
.,TRBV7-2,TRBJ2-7,.,13,CASSSRQPYEQYF,TGTGCCAGCAGCTCCAGGCAGCCCTACGAGCAGTACTTC
.,TRBV15,TRBJ2-5,.,16,CATSRDLTGNQETQYF,TGTGCCACCAGCAGAGATCTCACAGGGAATCAAGAGACCCAGTACTTC
.,TRBV6-5,TRBJ1-4,.,15,CASRLSGHTNEKLFF,TGTGCCAGCAGACTTTCGGGACACACTAATGAAAAACTGTTTTTT
.,TRBV9,TRBJ1-2,.,14,CASSVGAGNYGYTF,TGTGCCAGCAGCGTAGGAGCAGGGAACTATGGCTACACCTTC
.,TRBV7-9,TRBJ2-2,TRBD2,14,CASSLKLAGRELFF,TGTGCCAGCAGCTTGAAACTAGCGGGAAGGGAGCTGTTTTTT
.,TRBV9,TRBJ1-3,TRBD1,15,CASSADRGRVNTIYF,TGTGCCAGCAGTGCAGACAGGGGGCGAGTAAACACCATATATTTT
many,TRBV29-1,TRBJ1-2,TRBD1,13,CSAYTGGDYGYTF,TGCAGCGCGTATACAGGGGGTGACTATGGCTACACCTTC
few,TRBV19,TRBJ2-2,TRBD2,15,CASSRTSGHTGELFF,TGTGCCAGTAGTCGCACTAGCGGGCACACCGGGGAGCTGTTTTTT
.,TRBV5-8,TRBJ1-4,TRBD1,15,CASSSKTGAREKLFF,TGTGCCAGCAGCTCAAAGACAGGGGCTCGGGAAAAACTGTTTTTT
.,TRBV29-1,TRBJ1-1,.,12,CSVREKNTEAFF,TGCAGCGTTCGAGAGAAGAACACTGAAGCTTTCTTT
.,TRBV28,TRBJ2-1,.,16,CASSPRTASSYNEQFF,TGTGCCAGCAGTCCCCGGACAGCCAGCTCCTACAATGAGCAGTTCTTC
once,TRBV30,TRBJ1-4,TRBD1,17,CAWSALRPGQSGEKLFF,TGTGCCTGGAGCGCCCTCCGACCGGGACAGAGCGGGGAAAAACTGTTTTTT
.,TRBV4-1,TRBJ2-2,.,15,CASSQVPPGAGELFF,TGCGCCAGCAGCCAAGTTCCCCCCGGTGCCGGGGAGCTGTTTTTT
.,TRBV28,TRBJ2-1,TRBD1,14,CASRSDRVYNEQFF,TGTGCCAGCAGATCGGACAGGGTCTACAATGAGCAGTTCTTC
.,TRBV11-3,TRBJ2-1,TRBD2,15,CASSLKAGGDNEQFF,TGTGCCAGCAGCTTAAAAGCGGGGGGGGACAATGAGCAGTTCTTC
.,TRBV4-3,TRBJ2-4,TRBD1,15,CASSQEGGQGYIQYF,TGCGCCAGCAGCCAAGAAGGGGGACAGGGTTACATTCAGTACTTC